The 20 T cell receptor beta chains in this list originate from one sample, sequenced in a study of STAT5B mutations in CD4+ large granular lymphocyte leukemia. The protocol was immunoSEQ multiplex PCR, while the TCRdb copy is restricted to in-frame clones and leaves out a portion. This sample carries about 40,000 clones, 80% to 90% of them seen once, and the ten largest clones take 3% to 4%. What was sequenced was CD4+ T cells from blood buffy coats. The receptors were sampled from a human donor in good health.

V usage is TRBV30 and J usage is TRBJ2-1; no clear D gene. This CDR3 spans 14 amino acids. Germline V lookup: CDR1 GTSNPN, CDR2 SVGIG (reference sequence). V lost 4 bases and J 1 base, leaving 11 bases between the germline ends. The CDR3 region is CAWIGSPSYNEQFF. The CDR3 region has the DNA TGTGCCTGGATAGGCTCCCCTTCCTACAATGAGCAGTTCTTC.

The rearrangement uses TRBV5-1 and TRBJ2-2; D gene ambiguous. Germline V gene sequence: CDR1 SGHRS, CDR2 YFSETQ. The CDR3 loop spans 17 amino acids. The V end was cut by 0 bases, the J end by 1 base, with 13 bases between. The CDR3 sequence: CASSLEGSVLNTGELFF. The CDR3 DNA reads TGCGCCAGCAGCTTGGAGGGCAGTGTACTGAACACCGGGGAGCTGTTTTTT. Together with reference TRBV5-1 and TRBJ2-2, the CDR3 gives the full variable domain: KAGVTQTPRYLIKTRGQQVTLSCSPISGHRSVSWYQQTPGQGLQFLFEYFSETQRNKGNFPGRFSGRQFSNSRSEMNVSTLELGDSALYLCASSLEGSVLNTGELFFGEGSRLTVL.

This clone appeared a few times. The chain couples TRBV20-1 to TRBJ2-2; D may match TRBD1 or TRBD2 (5 bases each). V shed 5 bases and J shed 8 bases, with 6 bases lying between them. CDR1 and CDR2 (germline): DFQATT, SNEGSKA (reference sequence). The CDR3 runs 10 residues. DNA of the CDR3: TGCAGTGCTTGGGGGGGGGAGCTGTTTTTT. It specifies CSAWGGELFF.

As concerns this clone: The missing conserved phenylalanine or tryptophan at the end of this CDR3 makes a read error likely. Because the CDR3's place on the DNA is in doubt, the DNA is left out and the CDR3 is given as listed by TCRdb. The chain couples TRBV21-1 to TRBJ1-6; no DNA check was done on the table's D call, TRBD1. TRBV21-1 is a recognized pseudogene. Including both end residues, the CDR3 is 10 amino acids long. CDR3 region: CASSSRQERK.

V gene TRBV5-4 combines with J gene TRBJ2-7, with D tentatively TRBD1 or TRBD2 (6 bases each). This CDR3 contains 15 residues. Trimming shortened V by 0 bases and J by 2 bases, and 12 bases separated the two germline ends. Germline V gene sequence: CDR1 SGHNT, CDR2 YYREEE (reference sequence). CDR3 DNA sequence: TGTGCCAGCAGCTTGGGAGGGGGGATGGCCTACGAGCAGTACTTC. Its protein product is CASSLGGGMAYEQYF.

The V gene is TRBV30, the J gene TRBJ1-4; D call uncertain. The CDR3 is made up of 12 amino acids. With 4 bases removed from V and 0 bases from J, the gap between germline ends came to 3 bases. The germline V gene encodes CDR1 GTSNPN and CDR2 SVGIG (reference sequence). CDR3 sequence: CAWTATNEKLFF. In nucleotides, the CDR3 is TGTGCCTGGACTGCAACTAATGAAAAACTGTTTTTT.

The chain recombines TRBV27 with TRBJ1-4; a weak D match, TRBD1 (6 bases). CDR1 MNHEY and CDR2 SMNVEV come from the germline V gene (reference sequence). The CDR3 contains 13 residues. Trimming removed 7 bases from V and 11 bases from J, with 17 bases in between. For the CDR3, the DNA is TGTGCCAGCACCCCCTCGGGGGCGGGGAAACTGTTTTTT. Protein sequence: CASTPSGAGKLFF.

The J gene is TRBJ1-1, the V gene TRBV28; a possible D gene is TRBD1 (6 bases). The germline V gene has CDR1 MDHEN and CDR2 SYDVKM. The CDR3 runs to 14 residues. Between the trimmed V and J ends, which lost 6 bases and 0 bases, there was a span of 11 bases. The CDR3 sequence is CASSHTGLNTEAFF. The CDR3 nucleotides read TGTGCCAGCAGCCATACAGGGCTGAACACTGAAGCTTTCTTT.

This chain uses TRBV5-5 with TRBJ1-1; 7 nucleotides agree with TRBD1. J gave up 3 bases and V 4 bases, and 15 bases lay outside the gene matches. This CDR3 region has 17 residues. The V gene's germline CDR1 is SGHKS and CDR2 YYEKEE (reference sequence). CDR3 amino acids: CASSVLERGLVDTEAFF. The DNA of the CDR3 is TGTGCCAGCAGCGTATTAGAGAGGGGGCTCGTCGACACTGAAGCTTTCTTT.

The chain couples TRBV28 to TRBJ1-3; a possible D gene is TRBD1 (5 bases). The CDR3 spans 14 residues. With 7 bases removed from V and 0 bases from J, the gap between germline ends came to 10 bases. Germline V gene lookup returns CDR1 MDHEN and CDR2 SYDVKM. This chain's CDR3 is CASTQGDSGNTIYF. CDR3 coding DNA: TGTGCCAGCACCCAAGGGGACTCTGGAAACACCATATATTTT.

The CDR3 coding sequence is TGTGCCAGCAGCTTAAAGAGGGGAGAGACCCAGTACTTC. Its protein is CASSLKRGETQYF. The chain joins TRBV7-3 to TRBJ2-5; perhaps D is TRBD1 or TRBD2 (5 bases each). The CDR3 sequence is 13 residues long. Germline lookup yields CDR1 SGHTA and CDR2 FQGTGA. Trimming left V 1 base short and J 4 bases short, with 7 bases between.

Only one count was recorded for this clone. The chain links TRBV4-3 to TRBJ2-7; 7 nucleotides match TRBD2. The J segment lost 3 bases and the V segment lost 3 bases, leaving 5 bases of the junction unmatched. The CDR3 extends over 14 amino acids. The germline CDR1 and CDR2 sequences are LGHNA and YSLEER. For the CDR3, the DNA is TGCGCCAGCAGCCAGCAGCGGGGTTACTACGAGCAGTACTTC. Its protein product is CASSQQRGYYEQYF.

This CDR3 reads CASSQDLRARQPQHF. The CDR3 coding sequence is TGCGCCAGCAGCCAAGATCTCAGGGCACGTCAGCCCCAGCATTTT. The chain combines TRBV4-1 with TRBJ1-5, with a weak D call TRBD1 (5 bases). CDR3 length: 15 residues. Germline V gene sequence: CDR1 MGHRA, CDR2 YSYEKL. The ends were cut back, 0 bases at V and 6 bases at J, with 12 bases in the middle.

This rearrangement joins TRBV5-6 to TRBJ1-2; D is unresolved. V lost 1 base and J 2 bases, leaving 9 bases between the germline ends. This CDR3 region has 14 residues. In germline, CDR1 is SGHDT, CDR2 YYEEEE. The DNA for the CDR3 is TGTGCCAGCAGCTTGAGGACGGCCAACTATGGCTACACCTTC. It translates to CASSLRTANYGYTF.

The J gene is TRBJ1-2, the V gene TRBV11-3; tentative D call: TRBD1 (5 bases). The CDR3 covers 14 residues. The V end lost 4 bases, the J end lost 3 bases, and 12 bases lay between the germline ends. Germline loops: CDR1 SGHNT, CDR2 YENEEA. This chain's CDR3 is CASSSGGVDYGYTF. CDR3 nucleotides: TGTGCCAGCAGCTCCGGGGGGGTCGACTATGGCTACACCTTC.

This clone was seen only once. The chain links TRBV30 to TRBJ1-4; D is ambiguous. V was cut by 4 bases and J by 0 bases, with 15 bases left in between. The germline gives CDR1 GTSNPN, CDR2 SVGIG (reference sequence). This CDR3 is 16 amino acids long. The CDR3 loop reads CAWMLADGATNEKLFF. CDR3 nucleotides: TGTGCCTGGATGCTTGCGGACGGGGCAACTAATGAAAAACTGTTTTTT.

This clone was detected once. The rearrangement links TRBV30 to TRBJ2-7, with a tentative D call TRBD2 (5 bases). Germline V gene lookup returns CDR1 GTSNPN and CDR2 SVGIG (reference sequence). Trimming shortened V by 8 bases and J by 6 bases, and 17 bases separated the two germline ends. This CDR3 has 12 residues. The CDR3 loop reads CAGPGINGEQYF. In DNA, the CDR3 is TGTGCCGGCCCGGGGATTAACGGCGAGCAGTACTTC.

The J gene is TRBJ2-7, the V gene TRBV4-1; D gene unclear. V was shortened by 3 bases and J by 0 bases, with 9 bases between the two germline ends. Germline assignment: CDR1 MGHRA and CDR2 YSYEKL. This CDR3 comprises 14 residues. CDR3 bases: TGCGCCAGCAGCCAGGATGTCGTCTCCTACGAGCAGTACTTC. The encoded protein is CASSQDVVSYEQYF.

The rearrangement uses TRBV6-1 and TRBJ2-4; maybe TRBD2 (6 bases). With 4 bases removed from V and 4 bases from J, the gap between germline ends came to 20 bases. This CDR3 is built from 17 residues. Per the germline V gene, CDR1 is MNHNS and CDR2 is SASEGT. The CDR3 region is CASSAQPSGTGKNIQYF. CDR3 coding DNA: TGTGCCAGCAGTGCTCAACCCTCCGGGACTGGAAAAAACATTCAGTACTTC.

The rearrangement joins TRBV29-1 to TRBJ1-3; the match to TRBD1 covers 9 bases. CDR1 is SQVTM and CDR2 is ANQGSEA in the germline V gene. This CDR3 comprises 19 residues. The V segment lost 2 bases and the J segment 1 base; nucleotides outside the gene matches: 15. CDR3 loop: CSVETLIKQGAFSGNTIYF. DNA for the CDR3: TGCAGCGTTGAAACTCTGATAAAACAGGGGGCTTTTTCTGGAAACACCATATATTTT.